The 28 T cell receptor beta chains below all came from one sample that was sequenced in a study of T cells in Graves' hyperthyroidism and ophthalmopathy. The source material, RNA transcripts, was used to amplify TCR beta CDR3 regions. HTBI primers were employed in a first-round RT-PCR of the TCR CDR3. MiXCR, run by TCRdb on the multiplex PCR reads, gives a single entry per CDR3 protein. The sample carries roughly 550,000 distinct CDR3 sequences, roughly 16% recorded once. The sequencing input was blood. The receptor set was obtained from a woman in her 30s with Graves' ophthalmopathy.

Notes on this clonotype: A much more abundant neighbour one base away suggests this may be a read error. J is TRBJ2-7 and V is TRBV7-2; a possible D gene is TRBD1 (5 bases). The germline V gene has CDR1 SGHTA and CDR2 FQGNSA. Trimming cost V 4 bases and J 7 bases, with 17 bases left between them. There are 14 residues in the CDR3. For the CDR3, the DNA is TGTGCCAGCAGCTACTGGCAGGGCCACAATGAGCAGTACTTC. It specifies CASSYWQGHNEQYF.

This clonotype was observed many times. The rearrangement links TRBV7-2 to TRBJ2-7; 9 bases line up with TRBD1. Germline loops: CDR1 SGHTA, CDR2 FQGNSA. The V gene end was trimmed by 0 bases and the J gene end by 2 bases; junction bases not matched to a gene: 5. The CDR3 runs to 16 residues. CDR3 in amino acids: CASSLAGTGSTYEQYF. In DNA form, the CDR3 reads TGTGCCAGCAGCTTAGCGGGGACAGGGTCTACCTACGAGCAGTACTTC. The full variable domain, its missing parts supplied by reference TRBV7-2 and TRBJ2-7, is GAGVSQSPSNKVTEKGKDVELRCDPISGHTALYWYRQSLGQGLEFLIYFQGNSAPDKSGLPSDRFSAERTGGSVSTLTIQRTQQEDSAVYLCASSLAGTGSTYEQYFGPGTRLTVT.

The CDR3 loop reads CASSFYRAGNTIYF. CDR3 DNA: TGTGCCAGCAGTTTTTACAGGGCTGGAAACACCATATATTTT. The chain joins TRBV28 to TRBJ1-3, with D maybe TRBD1 (6 bases). Germline lookup yields CDR1 MDHEN and CDR2 SYDVKM. The CDR3 extends over 14 amino acids. Trimming shortened V by 3 bases and J by 2 bases, and 8 bases separated the two germline ends.

Comment on this clonotype: Mismatch with germline at one junction end may stem from a read error. The chain links TRBV7-3 to TRBJ2-7, with a weak D call TRBD2 (7 bases). This CDR3 has 15 residues. Germline-derived CDR1 and CDR2 are SGHTA and FQGTGA. This chain's CDR3 is CASSPYEGGRYEQYF. Here the CDR3 DNA reads TGCGCCAGCAGCCCCTACGAGGGGGGGCGCTACGAGCAGTACTTC. Using reference TRBV7-3 and TRBJ2-7 for the parts outside the CDR3, the full variable domain is GAGVSQTPSNKVTEKGKYVELRCDPISGHTALYWYRQSLGQGPEFLIYFQGTGAADDSGLPNDRFFAVRPEGSVSTLKIQRTERGDSAVYLCASSPYEGGRYEQYFGPGTRLTVT.

This clonotype was seen repeatedly, ten times or more. This chain joins TRBV6-2 or TRBV6-3 and TRBJ1-5; 7 bases align to TRBD1. CDR1 and CDR2 (germline): MNHEY, SVGEGT. The junction had 4 bases not matched to a gene; V was cut back by 5 bases and J by 0 bases. The CDR3 is 15 residues long. The CDR3 loop is CASSPDRYSNQPQHF. The CDR3 DNA reads TGTGCCAGCAGTCCGGACAGGTATAGCAATCAGCCCCAGCATTTT.

This clonotype was picked up many times. CDR3 sequence reads: CASSQDWGTEAFF. CDR3 nucleotides: TGTGCCAGCAGCCAAGATTGGGGCACTGAAGCTTTCTTT. The chain links TRBV3-1 to TRBJ1-1; D gene ambiguous. Germline CDR1 and CDR2: LGHDT and YNNKEL (reference sequence). The CDR3 consists of 13 residues. V was shortened by 0 bases and J by 4 bases, with 6 bases between the two germline ends.

The V gene is TRBV24-1, the J gene TRBJ2-3; tentatively, D is TRBD2 (6 bases). This CDR3 has 15 amino acids. Germline-derived CDR1 and CDR2 are KGHDR and SFDVKD. With 5 bases removed from V and 4 bases from J, the gap between germline ends came to 15 bases. The CDR3 coding sequence is TGTGCCACCAGTGGGACCGGGGGAGGCGCAGATACGCAGTATTTT. It encodes CATSGTGGGADTQYF.

The chain couples TRBV20-1 to TRBJ2-5; D not certain. CDR1 DFQATT and CDR2 SNEGSKA come from the germline V gene (reference sequence). The CDR3 is 9 amino acids. The V gene lost 4 bases and the J gene lost 3 bases, with 0 bases spanning the gap. The CDR3 nucleotides read TGCAGTGCTAAAGAGACCCAGTACTTC. Translated: CSAKETQYF.

In its sample, this clonotype was seen many times. The rearrangement links TRBV7-8 to TRBJ2-7; D may be TRBD1 or TRBD2 (5 bases each). The CDR3 consists of 15 residues. From germline, CDR1 is SGHVS and CDR2 FQNEAQ. Trimming took off 5 bases at V and 0 bases at J, with 14 bases between the two ends. The CDR3 spells CASSPVAGSSYEQYF. The CDR3 DNA sequence: TGTGCCAGCAGCCCAGTGGCAGGGAGCTCCTACGAGCAGTACTTC. Drawing the rest from reference TRBV7-8 and TRBJ2-7, the complete variable domain is GAGVSQSPRYKVAKRGQDVALRCDPISGHVSLFWYQQALGQGPEFLTYFQNEAQLDKSGLPSDRFFAERPEGSVSTLKIQRTQQEDSAVYLCASSPVAGSSYEQYFGPGTRLTVT.

This clonotype was picked up many times. The chain recombines TRBV20-1 with TRBJ2-3; D possibly corresponds to TRBD2 (7 bases). V lost 3 bases and J 9 bases, leaving 19 bases between the germline ends. CDR3 length: 14 amino acids. Germline CDR1 is DFQATT and CDR2 is SNEGSKA (reference sequence). CDR3 sequence: CSASLVGGGSTQYF. CDR3 nucleotides: TGCAGTGCTAGTCTAGTAGGGGGGGGATCGACGCAGTATTTT.

In its sample, this clonotype was seen many times. The CDR3 protein is CASSFRGGTQYF. The DNA for the CDR3 is TGTGCCAGCAGTTTCCGGGGAGGTACGCAGTATTTT. The rearrangement joins TRBV28 to TRBJ2-5, with D possibly TRBD2 on 6 matching bases. The better agreement between TRBJ2-3 and the DNA end casts doubt on the J call. This CDR3 comprises 12 residues. Germline V gene data show CDR1 as MDHEN and CDR2 as SYDVKM.

This clonotype was counted ten times or more. The rearrangement links TRBV28 to TRBJ2-1, with 7 nucleotides matching TRBD2. This CDR3 has 14 residues. CDR1 and CDR2 from the germline V gene are MDHEN and SYDVKM. V lost 5 bases to trimming and J lost 8 bases; unmatched junction nucleotides: 9. CDR3 sequence reads: CASSPIWTRHEQFF. CDR3 sequence (DNA): TGTGCCAGCAGTCCAATCTGGACTAGACATGAGCAGTTCTTC.

In this sample, this clonotype turned up a few times. The chain couples TRBV20-1 to TRBJ2-4, with TRBD2 matching over 7 bases. This CDR3 has 16 residues. CDR1 DFQATT and CDR2 SNEGSKA come from the germline V gene (reference sequence). The junction had 5 bases not matched to a gene; V was cut back by 0 bases and J by 0 bases. The CDR3 loop reads CSARDPSGEAKNIQYF. The CDR3 region has the DNA TGCAGTGCTAGAGATCCCAGCGGGGAAGCCAAAAACATTCAGTACTTC.

This clonotype was picked up many times. V and J are TRBV11-2 and TRBJ2-7; TRBD2 matches 8 bases. CDR1 and CDR2 from the germline V gene are SGHAT and FQNNGV. Trimming removed 1 base from V and 5 bases from J; junction bases left unmatched: 4. This CDR3 has 14 residues. The CDR3 bases are TGTGCCAGCAGCTTAGGGGGACTAGTTGACGAGCAGTACTTC. Translated, it gives CASSLGGLVDEQYF.

J is TRBJ2-3 and V is TRBV27; 8 bases are a match to TRBD2. The trim removed 4 bases at V and 6 bases at J, leaving 18 bases unmatched. The CDR3 totals 18 residues. Per the germline V gene, CDR1 is MNHEY and CDR2 is SMNVEV (reference sequence). CDR3 region: CASSSLVIPGTRADTQYF. CDR3 sequence (DNA): TGTGCCAGCAGTTCACTAGTTATCCCCGGGACTAGGGCGGATACGCAGTATTTT.

This clonotype was seen only a few times. The chain carries TRBV20-1 and TRBJ1-6; 8 bases line up with TRBD1. The V segment lost 6 bases and the J segment 9 bases; nucleotides outside the gene matches: 10. Germline lookup yields CDR1 DFQATT and CDR2 SNEGSKA (reference sequence). The CDR3 covers 14 residues. The CDR3 reads CSAGEGQARSPLHF. DNA of the CDR3: TGCAGTGCCGGCGAGGGACAGGCGCGTTCACCCCTCCACTTT.

This clonotype was recorded only once. In DNA, the CDR3 is TGCGCCAGCAGTTCCCCTAGTGACGAAAAACTGTTTTTT. Protein sequence: CASSSPSDEKLFF. The chain carries TRBV5-1 and TRBJ1-4; D is undetermined. V was clipped by 5 bases and J by 8 bases, with 13 bases between them. The CDR3 sequence is 13 residues long. Germline V gives CDR1 SGHRS, CDR2 YFSETQ.

The chain recombines TRBV7-9 with TRBJ2-7; D might be TRBD1 (7 bases). This CDR3 comprises 14 residues. The germline CDR1 and CDR2 sequences are SEHNR and FQNEAQ (reference sequence). V was shortened by 6 bases and J by 4 bases, with 16 bases between the two germline ends. The CDR3 is CASRQSPGGYEQYF. CDR3 nucleotides: TGTGCCAGCAGGCAGTCTCCAGGGGGGTACGAGCAGTACTTC.

There are a few counts of this clonotype. The chain links TRBV9 to TRBJ2-3; D call uncertain. The CDR3 covers 12 residues. Germline CDR1 and CDR2: SGDLS and YYNGEE. Trimming removed 3 bases from V and 4 bases from J, with 6 bases in between. The CDR3, as DNA: TGTGCCAGCAGCGCTACGGCAGATACGCAGTATTTT. This codes for CASSATADTQYF.

In the case of this clonotype: A clone one base away is much larger, so this may be a read error. The chain links TRBV18 to TRBJ2-1; D is uncertain. The CDR3 extends over 14 amino acids. Germline V gene sequence: CDR1 KGHSH, CDR2 LQKENI. CDR3: CASSPQKFYDEQFF. The CDR3 region has the DNA TGTGCCAGCTCACCACAAAAATTCTACGATGAGCAGTTCTTC.

Many counts were recorded for this clonotype. The chain's CDR3 is CSARSGSGYKTQYF. CDR3 DNA sequence: TGCAGTGCCCGGAGCGGGAGCGGTTACAAGACCCAGTACTTC. The V gene is TRBV20-1, the J gene TRBJ2-5; 8 bases fit TRBD2. Germline V gives CDR1 DFQATT, CDR2 SNEGSKA (reference sequence). V lost 6 bases and J lost 6; bases outside the gene matches: 12. This CDR3 has 14 amino acids.

Only a few counts were recorded for this clonotype. The chain carries TRBV28 and TRBJ1-3; TRBD1 aligns across 7 bases. Germline CDR1 reads MDHEN; CDR2 reads SYDVKM. The CDR3 is made up of 14 amino acids. V gave up 3 bases and J gave up 4 bases; unmatched junction bases: 3. The CDR3 nucleotides read TGTGCCAGCAGTTTTTCGACAGGGGGAAACACCATATATTTT. This encodes CASSFSTGGNTIYF.

This clonotype was seen repeatedly, ten times or more. The chain carries TRBV5-1 and TRBJ1-2, with unresolved D. The germline V and J ends were trimmed by 5 bases and 2 bases, with 10 bases remaining between them. The CDR3 covers 13 residues. Germline assignment: CDR1 SGHRS and CDR2 YFSETQ. CDR3 sequence (DNA): TGCGCCAGCAGGGCGGAGGTCAACTATGGCTACACCTTC. The encoded protein is CASRAEVNYGYTF.

This clonotype was observed many times. The J gene is TRBJ2-7, the V gene TRBV7-2; a possible D gene is TRBD2 (5 bases). The CDR3 extends over 15 amino acids. The V end lost 5 bases, the J end lost 2 bases, and 16 bases lay between the germline ends. Germline V gene lookup returns CDR1 SGHTA and CDR2 FQGNSA. The CDR3 region has the DNA TGTGCCAGCAGCCGACGGGAACAGCAGGCCTACGAGCAGTACTTC. This gives the protein CASSRREQQAYEQYF.

This clonotype was seen more than once but under ten times. The rearrangement uses TRBV12-3 or TRBV12-4 and TRBJ2-2; the D gene is possibly TRBD1 (6 bases). The V end was cut by 6 bases, the J end by 3 bases, with 11 bases between. The CDR3 sequence is 14 residues long. The CDR3 DNA reads as TGTGCCAGCAGGGTGGACAGTGACACCGGGGAGCTGTTTTTT. Encoded protein: CASRVDSDTGELFF.

This clonotype turned up a few times. The J gene is TRBJ2-7, the V gene TRBV7-2, with 11 bases aligning to TRBD2. The CDR3 length is 16 residues. Germline lookup yields CDR1 SGHTA and CDR2 FQGNSA. V gave up 5 bases and J gave up 4 bases; unmatched junction bases: 10. CDR3 coding DNA: TGTGCCAGCAGCACCCGGGTAGCGGGAGGGCCGTACGAGCAGTACTTC. Amino acid sequence: CASSTRVAGGPYEQYF.

This clonotype was seen ten or more times. The CDR3 region has the DNA TGTGCCAGCACTTCCCAGGGACTAGCAGGAACCGGGGAGCTGTTTTTT. It translates to CASTSQGLAGTGELFF. The chain joins TRBV2 to TRBJ2-2; 9 nucleotides align to TRBD2. The germline V gene has CDR1 SNHLY and CDR2 FYNNEI. The V segment lost 7 bases and the J segment 5 bases; nucleotides outside the gene matches: 11. CDR3 length equals 16 residues.

Many counts were recorded for this clonotype. The chain is built from TRBV7-9 and TRBJ2-7, with TRBD1 matching 9 bases. Germline lookup yields CDR1 SEHNR and CDR2 FQNEAQ (reference sequence). The CDR3 has 13 residues. V lost 5 bases to trimming and J lost 9 bases; unmatched junction nucleotides: 8. The CDR3 here is CASSPDRGDWQYF. CDR3 DNA sequence: TGTGCCAGCAGCCCTGACAGGGGGGACTGGCAGTACTTC.